This T cell receptor (beta chain) was observed in a study of post-analysis software for immune sequencing data. In the study overall: The cohort encompassed relapsing-remitting, secondary progressive and progressive-relapsing multiple sclerosis disease courses.

The CDR3 runs 17 residues. Points on this clonotype: Antigen: not known.

Every TCR beta cDNA library bore unique molecular identifiers. TCRdb re-analysed the PCR reads in MiXCR, keeping a single row per CDR3 protein. The table has hundreds of thousands of distinct CDR3 sequences, around 27% seen once. Study-wide points: Among roughly 5 TRBV segments more frequent in patients than controls were TRBV5-6, TRBV5-1 and TRBV20-1. Controls showed significantly higher normalized Chao1 diversity than did multiple sclerosis patients.

This clonotype originated in a girl aged 5-17 years with multiple sclerosis. This chain uses TRBV21-1 with TRBJ2-3; the table's D gene call, TRBD2, was not cross checked with the DNA. TRBV21-1 is noted as a pseudogene. Material: blood. The CDR3 DNA is TGTGCCAGCAGCAAATTCCATCCGAGACTAGCGGAAGATACGCAGTATTTT. This sequence encodes CASSKFHPRLAEDTQYF.